These 20 T cell receptor beta chains were sequenced from one sample in a study of human T cells and chemical hapten exposure. TCRdb used MiXCR to reprocess the RACE reads, holding one entry per CDR3 protein. The data show about 85,000 distinct CDR3 sequences, about 9.9% seen once. The time point denotes: patch test 2, 6 weeks after DPC sensitization. Sample treatment: therapeutic diphenylcyclopropenone sensitization with weekly scalp DPC. The material was whole blood, obtained in connection with sensitization to the hapten diphenylcyclopropenone (DPC). Receptors originate from a young man with alopecia areata. Some clones in this sample may be carry-over from other donors' samples.

This clonotype showed up many times. The chain is built from TRBV6-2 or TRBV6-3 and TRBJ2-4, with unresolved D. Germline lookup yields CDR1 MNHEY and CDR2 SVGEGT. V dropped 3 bases and J dropped 3 bases, with 6 bases sitting between them. The CDR3 length is 13 residues. The CDR3 DNA reads TGTGCCAGCAGTTATTTCAGCAAAAACATTCAGTACTTC. Residues: CASSYFSKNIQYF.

This clonotype was counted a few times. The chain joins TRBV5-1 to TRBJ2-7; weak D call: TRBD2 (5 bases). V was shortened by 1 base and J by 0 bases, with 20 bases between the two germline ends. In germline, CDR1 is SGHRS, CDR2 YFSETQ. The CDR3 has 18 amino acids. The CDR3 protein is CASSLYPSTRLDSYEQYV. The CDR3 DNA is TGCGCCAGCAGCTTGTACCCATCCACTAGACTGGACTCCTACGAGCAGTACGTC.

V is TRBV12-3 or TRBV12-4 and J is TRBJ1-1; maybe TRBD1 (6 bases). CDR3 size: 17 residues. Trimming removed 4 bases at V and 0 bases at J, with 18 bases between. CDR3 in DNA: TGTGCCAGCAGTTCAGGCGGGGGGGCCCAGATGAACACTGAAGCTTTCTTT. Protein sequence: CASSSGGGAQMNTEAFF.

This clonotype was observed many times. V is TRBV7-2 and J is TRBJ2-3, with D perhaps matching TRBD1 (5 bases). Trimming pared 2 bases from V and 3 bases from J, leaving 15 bases between. From germline, CDR1 is SGHTA and CDR2 FQGNSA. This CDR3 is built from 16 residues. The CDR3, as DNA: TGTGCCAGCAGCTTACGACCCGACAGCTTTACAGATACGCAGTATTTT. Translation: CASSLRPDSFTDTQYF.

This clonotype came up many times. J is TRBJ2-5 and V is TRBV18; a possible D gene is TRBD1 (5 bases). The V end lost 6 bases, the J end lost 2 bases, and 13 bases lay between the germline ends. CDR1 is KGHSH, CDR2 LQKENI, per germline. This CDR3 is 14 amino acids long. The CDR3 DNA is TGTGCCAGCTCCCCCCGACAGAGGCAAGAGACCCAGTACTTC. This codes for CASSPRQRQETQYF.

Concerning this clonotype: A read error is possible here, since a much larger clone lies one base away. This chain joins TRBV12-3 or TRBV12-4 and TRBJ2-3; D is undetermined. This CDR3 spans 11 amino acids. The DNA for the CDR3 is TGTGTCAGCAGCCCCACAGATACGCAGTATTTT. Protein sequence: CVSSPTDTQYF.

The chain carries TRBV2 and TRBJ1-1; 7 nucleotides align to TRBD1. CDR3 length: 13 residues. Losses at the gene ends were 7 bases for V and 5 bases for J; bases not matched to a gene: 7. Germline CDR1 reads SNHLY; CDR2 reads FYNNEI. In DNA, the CDR3 is TGTGCCAGCACCAAAAGGGGGCTGACTGAAGCTTTCTTT. It yields the protein CASTKRGLTEAFF.

The chain links TRBV10-3 to TRBJ1-1, with TRBD1 identical over 10 bases. Trimming cost V 2 bases and J 6 bases; bases outside gene matches: 6. Germline loops: CDR1 ENHRY, CDR2 SYGVKD. This CDR3 region has 15 residues. The CDR3 nucleotides are TGTGCCATCAGTGAGAAGGACAGGGGGGGAGCTGAAGCTTTCTTT. Protein product: CAISEKDRGGAEAFF.

This clonotype was detected many times. The chain uses TRBV28 and TRBJ1-3; TRBD1 agrees at 7 bases. This CDR3 spans 16 amino acids. V shed 3 bases, J shed 0 bases, and the junction held 5 bases outside the gene matches. In germline, CDR1 is MDHEN, CDR2 SYDVKM. CDR3 residues: CASSFLDRLSGNTIYF. The DNA for the CDR3 is TGTGCCAGCAGTTTCCTGGACAGGCTCTCTGGAAACACCATATATTTT.

This chain connects TRBV6-5 to TRBJ2-7; perhaps D is TRBD1 or TRBD2 (5 bases each). Germline V gene data show CDR1 as MNHEY and CDR2 as SVGAGI. The CDR3 is 13 amino acids. Trimming took 6 bases from V and 1 from J, leaving 10 bases between them. CDR3 nucleotides: TGTGCCAGCAGCCGGGACGTATCCTACGAGCAGTACTTC. It specifies CASSRDVSYEQYF.

This clonotype was recorded many times. V usage is TRBV7-8 and J usage is TRBJ1-6; D not certain. Germline V gene sequence: CDR1 SGHVS, CDR2 FQNEAQ. V was clipped by 5 bases and J by 0 bases, with 20 bases between them. The CDR3 runs to 19 residues. In DNA form, the CDR3 reads TGTGCCAGCAGCCGAAACCTGCTCGGCAGCGACTCCTATAATTCACCCCTCCACTTT. As protein: CASSRNLLGSDSYNSPLHF. The variable domain in full, completed from reference TRBV7-8 and TRBJ1-6, reads GAGVSQSPRYKVAKRGQDVALRCDPISGHVSLFWYQQALGQGPEFLTYFQNEAQLDKSGLPSDRFFAERPEGSVSTLKIQRTQQEDSAVYLCASSRNLLGSDSYNSPLHFGNGTRLTVT.

This clonotype came up once. The CDR3 is CASSLTVTNEKLFF. CDR3 bases: TGTGCCAGCAGTTTGACAGTAACTAATGAAAAACTGTTTTTT. The rearrangement links TRBV12-3 or TRBV12-4 to TRBJ1-4; D perhaps matches TRBD1 (5 bases). V was trimmed by 3 bases and J by 1 base, leaving 6 bases between them. The CDR3 is 14 amino acids.

V is TRBV20-1 and J is TRBJ2-3; TRBD2 aligns across 8 bases. V was clipped by 4 bases and J by 2 bases; unmatched bases: 8. The CDR3 covers 15 residues. Per the germline V gene, CDR1 is DFQATT and CDR2 is SNEGSKA (reference sequence). The CDR3 loop is CSAKTSEGDTDTQYF. Here the CDR3 DNA reads TGCAGTGCTAAGACTAGCGAGGGGGACACAGATACGCAGTATTTT.

The chain is built from TRBV7-9 and TRBJ2-7; 9 nucleotides align to TRBD1. V shed 4 bases and J 3 bases; nucleotides not matched to a gene: 7. Germline assignment: CDR1 SEHNR and CDR2 FQNEAQ (reference sequence). The CDR3 has 15 residues. The CDR3 DNA sequence: TGTGCCAGCAGCTCCCGGACAGGGGCGAACTACGAGCAGTACGTC. Its translation is CASSSRTGANYEQYV.

The chain has TRBV29-1 and TRBJ1-2, with unresolved D. Germline assignment: CDR1 SQVTM and CDR2 ANQGSEA. The length of the CDR3 is 14 residues. V was trimmed by 0 bases and J by 2 bases, leaving 10 bases between them. The CDR3 reads CSVEDRERNYGYTF. The CDR3 nucleotides are TGCAGCGTTGAAGATAGGGAGAGAAACTATGGCTACACCTTC.

This clonotype came up many times. This chain joins TRBV7-6 and TRBJ2-3, with 7 bases that match TRBD1. The CDR3 is made up of 15 amino acids. CDR1 and CDR2 (germline): SGHVS, FNYEAQ. J gave up 0 bases and V 5 bases, and 5 bases lay outside the gene matches. The CDR3 reads CASSRQGRSTDTQYF. The CDR3 DNA follows: TGTGCCAGCAGCCGACAGGGTAGGAGCACAGATACGCAGTATTTT. The whole variable domain, remainder taken from reference TRBV7-6 and TRBJ2-3, is GAGVSQSPRYKVTKRGQDVALRCDPISGHVSLYWYRQALGQGPEFLTYFNYEAQQDKSGLPNDRFSAERPEGSISTLTIQRTEQRDSAMYRCASSRQGRSTDTQYFGPGTRLTVL.

J is TRBJ1-5 and V is TRBV7-2; D possibly corresponds to TRBD1 (6 bases). The V gene lost 5 bases and the J gene lost 9 bases, with 20 bases spanning the gap. The CDR3 extends over 15 amino acids. Per germline, CDR1 SGHTA and CDR2 FQGNSA. In DNA, the CDR3 is TGTGCCAGCAGCGACTGGCCGGGGACATTGGGGCCCCAGCATTTT. Protein: CASSDWPGTLGPQHF.

This clonotype was seen a few times. The chain combines TRBV11-1 with TRBJ2-1, with TRBD2 matching 15 bases. Germline CDR1 and CDR2: SGHAT and FQDESV (reference sequence). The CDR3 is 18 residues long. With 3 bases clipped from V and 1 base from J, the junction kept 4 bases outside the gene matches. Written as DNA, the CDR3 is TGTGCCAGCAGCTTCGGACTAGCGGGGGGGCGGTCCTACAATGAGCAGTTCTTC. It codes for CASSFGLAGGRSYNEQFF.

This clonotype was observed at least ten times. The V call is TRBV7-9, the J call TRBJ2-7; D gene ambiguous. The germline gives CDR1 SEHNR, CDR2 FQNEAQ (reference sequence). V dropped 6 bases and J dropped 4 bases, with 19 bases sitting between them. The length of the CDR3 is 15 residues. The CDR3 DNA reads TGTGCCAGCAGTTCCGTGGGGTTATCCCTTTACGAGCAGTACGTC. Amino acids: CASSSVGLSLYEQYV.

This clonotype was counted a few times. V is TRBV7-9 and J is TRBJ2-1; D is unresolved. The CDR3 length is 15 residues. V was shortened by 3 bases and J by 0 bases, with 9 bases between the two germline ends. CDR1 and CDR2 (germline): SEHNR, FQNEAQ (reference sequence). The DNA for the CDR3 is TGTGCCAGCAGCTTCGACGTACTCTCCTACAATGAGCAGTTCTTC. Translating gives CASSFDVLSYNEQFF.